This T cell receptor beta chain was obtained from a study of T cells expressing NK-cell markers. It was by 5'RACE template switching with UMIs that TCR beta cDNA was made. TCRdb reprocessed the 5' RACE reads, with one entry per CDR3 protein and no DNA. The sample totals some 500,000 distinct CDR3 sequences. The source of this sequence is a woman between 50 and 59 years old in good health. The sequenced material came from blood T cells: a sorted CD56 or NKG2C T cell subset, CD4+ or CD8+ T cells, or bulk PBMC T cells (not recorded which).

CDR3 amino acids: CASRMGPNTGELFF. The chain combines TRBV6-2 or TRBV6-3 with TRBJ2-2; no DNA is available, so the TRBD1 call from TCRdb remains unchecked. The CDR3 length is 14 residues. The germline V gene has CDR1 MNHEY and CDR2 SVGEGT.